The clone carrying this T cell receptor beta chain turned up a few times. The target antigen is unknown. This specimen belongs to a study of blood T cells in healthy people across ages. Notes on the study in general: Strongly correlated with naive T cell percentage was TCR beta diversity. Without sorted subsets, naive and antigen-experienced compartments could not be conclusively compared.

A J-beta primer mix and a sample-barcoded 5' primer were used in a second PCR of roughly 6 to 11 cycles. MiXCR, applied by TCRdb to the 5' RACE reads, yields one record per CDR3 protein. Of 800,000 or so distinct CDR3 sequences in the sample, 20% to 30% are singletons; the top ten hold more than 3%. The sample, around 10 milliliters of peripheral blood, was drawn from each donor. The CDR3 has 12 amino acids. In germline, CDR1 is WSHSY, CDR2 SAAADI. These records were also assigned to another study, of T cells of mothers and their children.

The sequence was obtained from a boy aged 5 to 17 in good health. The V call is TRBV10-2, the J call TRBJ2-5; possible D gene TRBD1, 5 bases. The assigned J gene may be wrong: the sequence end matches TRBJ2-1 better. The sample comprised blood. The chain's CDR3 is CASSDQGWEQFF. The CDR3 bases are TGCGCCAGCAGCGATCAGGGCTGGGAGCAGTTCTTC.